This T cell receptor (beta chain) comes out of a study of CD8+CD57+ T cells in acquired aplastic anemia. General study findings and limits: Researchers report that 25 to 35 CD8+ CDR3 sequences appeared in both patients and controls.

The template for TCR beta VDJ and CDR3 sequence profiling was genomic DNA. In TCRdb, the reads were re-called with MiXCR into one record per CDR3 protein. The sample shows some 140,000 distinct CDR3 sequences, 40% to 65% of them seen only once. Comments on this clonotype: The antigen is unknown.

Whoever was chosen for sequencing had shown CD8+CD57+ cell expansion by flow cytometry. The sequence derives from a human donor with aplastic anemia. Sequenced sample: sorted CD4+, CD8+, or CD8+CD57+ T cells (not recorded which) from PBMCs.

DNA for the CDR3: TGCAGTGCTATGAGGAACACTGAAGCTTTCTTT. It specifies CSAMRNTEAFF. This chain joins TRBV20-1 and TRBJ1-1; D is ambiguous. Germline loops: CDR1 DFQATT, CDR2 SNEGSKA (reference sequence). Between the trimmed V and J ends, which lost 4 bases and 1 base, there was a span of 4 bases. The CDR3 loop spans 11 amino acids.